Listed here are 2 T cell receptor beta chains from one sample, sequenced in a study of T-cell memory formation after mild COVID-19. TCRdb itself ran the 5' RACE reads through MiXCR, one entry per CDR3 protein. The table has almost 350,000 distinct CDR3 sequences, around 20% seen once; the top ten hold 21%. The sequenced material came from PBMCs or a T cell subset sorted from them (not recorded which). Receptor source: a man aged 18 to 35 who had mild COVID-19 (a few samples of this study predate the infection). Cell type and time point are not known.

The chain recombines TRBV6-6 with TRBJ2-7; D is uncertain. CDR1 MNHNY and CDR2 SVGAGI come from the germline V gene (reference sequence). There are 19 residues in the CDR3. Trimming pared 0 bases from V and 10 bases from J, leaving 31 bases between. This CDR3 is CASSYSYEAPRVPNLHQYV. The CDR3, as DNA: TGTGCCAGCAGTTACTCGTATGAAGCCCCCCGCGTACCTAACCTCCACCAGTACGTC.

This clonotype was observed a few times. The rearrangement joins TRBV3-1 to TRBJ2-3; D remains ambiguous. The CDR3 loop spans 14 amino acids. Germline CDR1 reads LGHDT; CDR2 reads YNNKEL (reference sequence). V lost 4 bases and J lost 0, with 8 bases in between. As DNA, the CDR3 is TGTGCCAGCAGCCGACAAGCTAGCACAGATACGCAGTATTTT. Protein: CASSRQASTDTQYF.